This T cell receptor beta chain appears in the sequencing data of a study of cytomegalovirus exposure and HLA in healthy donors. The primer mix had 60 Vbeta and 13 Jbeta primers. Profiled with immunoSEQ multiplex PCR; TCRdb holds only in-frame clones, not every one. The sample contains 55,000 to 70,000 clones, under 85% of which appear only once. V was trimmed by 4 bases and J by 8 bases, leaving 28 bases between them. The CDR3 length is 18 residues. This receptor was identified in a male donor in good health and CMV-seropositive. The chain carries TRBV5-3 and TRBJ2-1, with D tentatively TRBD2 (6 bases). TRBV5-3 is given ORF status, its function remaining uncertain. The source material was PBMCs. Here the CDR3 DNA reads TGTGCCAGAAGCAAGGGGAAGGGTGCGGCGGGGTCCTGGGATGAGCAGTTCTTC. This encodes CARSKGKGAAGSWDEQFF.